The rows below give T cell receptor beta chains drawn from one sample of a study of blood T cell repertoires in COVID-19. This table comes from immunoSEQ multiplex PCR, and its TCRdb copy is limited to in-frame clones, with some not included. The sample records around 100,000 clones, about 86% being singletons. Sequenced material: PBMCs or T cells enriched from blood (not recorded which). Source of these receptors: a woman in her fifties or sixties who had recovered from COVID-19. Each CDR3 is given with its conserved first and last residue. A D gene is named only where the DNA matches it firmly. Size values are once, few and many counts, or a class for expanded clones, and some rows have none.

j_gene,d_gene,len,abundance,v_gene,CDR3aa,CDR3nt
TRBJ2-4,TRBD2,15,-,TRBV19,CASQASGRPKNIQYF,TGTGCCTCCCAGGCTAGCGGAAGGCCCAAAAACATTCAGTACTTC
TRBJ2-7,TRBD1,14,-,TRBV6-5,CASRRGQGSYEQYF,TGTGCCAGCAGGAGGGGACAGGGATCCTACGAGCAGTACTTC
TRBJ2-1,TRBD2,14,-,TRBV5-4,CASSLASGMNEQFF,TGTGCCAGCAGCTTGGCTAGCGGGATGAATGAGCAGTTCTTC
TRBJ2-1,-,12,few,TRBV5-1,CASSLAGFSQFF,TGCGCCAGCAGCTTGGCAGGGTTTTCGCAGTTCTTC
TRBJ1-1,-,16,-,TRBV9,CASSRGGVAGLTEAFF,TGTGCCAGCAGCCGGGGAGGGGTGGCGGGTTTGACTGAAGCTTTCTTT
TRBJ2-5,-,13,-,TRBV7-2,CASTLLGGETQYF,TGTGCCAGCACCTTACTGGGCGGGGAGACCCAGTACTTC
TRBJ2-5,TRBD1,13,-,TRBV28,CASRRQGQETQYF,TGTGCCAGCAGACGACAGGGTCAAGAGACCCAGTACTTC
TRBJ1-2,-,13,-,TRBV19,CASTHKGGYGYTF,TGTGCCAGTACCCACAAAGGGGGATATGGCTACACCTTC
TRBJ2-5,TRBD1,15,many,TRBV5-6,CASSLWQGGRETQYF,TGTGCCAGCAGCTTGTGGCAAGGGGGCCGGGAGACCCAGTACTTC
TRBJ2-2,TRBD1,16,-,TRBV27,CASRMTGGKGTGELFF,TGTGCCAGCAGGATGACAGGGGGAAAAGGAACTGGGGAGCTGTTTTTT
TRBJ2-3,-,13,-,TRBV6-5,CASSYVGPDTQYF,TGTGCCAGCAGTTACGTGGGGCCAGATACGCAGTATTTT
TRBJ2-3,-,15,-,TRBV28,CASSGGQLVADTQYF,TGTGCCAGCAGTGGCGGACAGTTAGTGGCAGATACGCAGTATTTT
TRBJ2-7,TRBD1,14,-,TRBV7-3,CASSSRTGFYEQYF,TGTGCCAGCAGCTCCCGGACAGGATTCTACGAGCAGTACTTC
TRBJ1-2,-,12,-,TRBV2,CASSDTGNGYTF,TGTGCCAGCAGTGATACGGGGAATGGCTACACCTTC
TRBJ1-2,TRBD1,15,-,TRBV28,CASSLGDRGLGGYTF,TGTGCCAGCAGTTTAGGGGACAGGGGGCTAGGTGGCTACACCTTC
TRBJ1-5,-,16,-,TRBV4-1,CASSQDLSYSNQPQHF,TGCGCCAGCAGCCAAGATCTCAGTTATAGCAATCAGCCCCAGCATTTT
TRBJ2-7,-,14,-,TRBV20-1,CSASQPQGSYEQYF,TGCAGTGCTAGTCAGCCCCAGGGCTCCTACGAGCAGTACTTC
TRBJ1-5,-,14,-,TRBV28,CASSSGQYNQPQHF,TGTGCCAGCAGTTCCGGACAGTACAATCAGCCCCAGCATTTT
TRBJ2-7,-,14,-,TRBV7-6,CASSRGASSYEQYF,TGTGCCAGCAGTCGCGGGGCCAGCTCCTACGAGCAGTACTTC
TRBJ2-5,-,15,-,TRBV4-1,CASSQGVENQETQYF,TGCGCCAGCAGCCAAGGCGTAGAGAACCAAGAGACCCAGTACTTC
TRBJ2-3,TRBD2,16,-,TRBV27,CASAFTRLAITDTQYF,TGTGCCAGCGCCTTCACGAGACTAGCTATCACAGATACGCAGTATTTT
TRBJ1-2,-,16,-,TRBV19,CASSIGVRSQYYGYTF,TGTGCCAGTAGTATAGGAGTCAGGTCACAGTACTATGGCTACACCTTC
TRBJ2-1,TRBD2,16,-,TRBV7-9,CASSPSSGGAHNEQFF,TGTGCCAGCAGCCCGTCCAGCGGGGGGGCCCACAATGAGCAGTTCTTC
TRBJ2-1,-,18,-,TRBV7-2,CASSSRGGLAETYNEQFF,TGTGCCAGCAGCTCTAGAGGGGGGCTAGCGGAGACCTACAATGAGCAGTTCTTC
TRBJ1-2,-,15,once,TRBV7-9,CASSLALAGFGGYTF,TGTGCCAGCAGCTTAGCGCTTGCGGGGTTTGGAGGCTACACCTTC
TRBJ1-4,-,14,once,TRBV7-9,CASSNPGANEKLFF,TGTGCCAGCAGCAACCCCGGGGCTAATGAAAAACTGTTTTTT
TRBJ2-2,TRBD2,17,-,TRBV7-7,CASSLDGLAANTGELFF,TGTGCCAGCAGCTTAGATGGACTAGCGGCGAACACCGGGGAGCTGTTTTTT
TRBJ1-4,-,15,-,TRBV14,CASSPVFGGSEKLFF,TGTGCCAGCAGCCCTGTTTTCGGGGGGAGTGAAAAACTGTTTTTT
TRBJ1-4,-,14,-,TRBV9,CASSVGGLNEKLFF,TGTGCCAGCAGCGTAGGGGGCCTTAATGAAAAACTGTTTTTT
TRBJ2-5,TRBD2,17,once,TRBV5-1,CASSIGLAGGFQETQYF,TGCGCCAGCAGCATAGGACTAGCGGGCGGGTTTCAAGAGACCCAGTACTTC
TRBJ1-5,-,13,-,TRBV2,CASSEQGAQPQHF,TGTGCCAGCAGTGAACAGGGTGCACAGCCCCAGCATTTT
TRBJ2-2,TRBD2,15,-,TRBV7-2,CASRRTSGGTGELFF,TGTGCCAGCAGGAGGACTAGCGGAGGCACCGGGGAGCTGTTTTTT
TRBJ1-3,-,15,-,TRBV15,CATSWENFSGNTIYF,TGTGCCACCAGCTGGGAGAATTTCTCTGGAAACACCATATATTTT
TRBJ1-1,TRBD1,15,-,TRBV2,CASREQTAQTGKAFF,TGTGCCAGCAGGGAGCAGACAGCCCAGACAGGGAAAGCTTTCTTT
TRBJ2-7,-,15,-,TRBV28,CASSTWLEATQEQYF,TGTGCCAGCAGTACCTGGTTGGAGGCAACTCAAGAGCAGTACTTC
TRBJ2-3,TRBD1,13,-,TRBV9,CASSTRDREAQYF,TGTGCCAGCAGCACCCGGGACAGGGAGGCGCAGTATTTT
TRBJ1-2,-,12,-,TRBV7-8,CASSRPLYGYTF,TGTGCCAGCAGCCGCCCCTTGTATGGCTACACCTTC
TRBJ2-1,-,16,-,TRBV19,CASTLSGTPVYNEQFF,TGTGCCAGTACCCTCTCCGGGACTCCGGTCTACAATGAGCAGTTCTTC
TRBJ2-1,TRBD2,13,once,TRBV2,CASRQREFDEQFF,TGTGCCAGCAGGCAGCGGGAGTTCGATGAGCAGTTCTTC
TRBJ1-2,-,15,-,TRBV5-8,CASRLGRDRIYGYTF,TGTGCCAGCAGACTGGGCCGAGACAGGATCTATGGCTACACCTTC